These T cell receptor beta chains were read from a single sample in a study of T cell changes during pregnancy in multiple sclerosis. Sequencing was performed with immunoSEQ multiplex PCR; in TCRdb, only in-frame clones are kept and a portion is missing. The sample has approximately 25,000 clones; about nine tenths are singletons. This material consisted of CD8+ T cells from peripheral blood mononuclear cells, taken in the second trimester of pregnancy. The receptor source for this set is a female donor with multiple sclerosis, enrolled in a pregnancy study. Each CDR3 is given with its conserved first and last residue. D genes are given only for firm matches.

j_call | d_call | v_call | cdr3_aa | cdr3_nt
TRBJ1-1 | . | TRBV19 | CASSIDPGYRAFF | TGTGCCAGTAGTATAGATCCGGGGTACAGAGCTTTCTTT
TRBJ1-1 | . | TRBV7-2 | CASSLTSGRGNTEAFF | TGTGCCAGCAGCTTAACAAGTGGGCGGGGGAACACTGAAGCTTTCTTT
TRBJ2-7 | . | TRBV29-1 | CSVESDSPYEQYF | TGCAGCGTTGAATCGGACAGTCCCTACGAGCAGTACTTC
TRBJ2-5 | . | TRBV27 | CASSGQKGRSETQYF | TGTGCCAGCAGTGGTCAGAAGGGGCGCTCGGAGACCCAGTACTTC
TRBJ1-2 | . | TRBV4-1 | CASSQGIASDTDGYTF | TGCGCCAGCAGCCAAGGAATAGCGTCCGACACAGATGGCTACACCTTC
TRBJ1-1 | . | TRBV20-1 | CSAEQTTEAFF | TGCAGTGCTGAACAAACGACTGAAGCTTTCTTT
TRBJ2-3 | TRBD2 | TRBV29-1 | CSTETSGGPDTQYF | TGCAGCACTGAGACTAGCGGAGGTCCGGATACGCAGTATTTT
TRBJ2-7 | . | TRBV28 | CASSYDTGESYEQYF | TGTGCCAGCAGCTATGACACCGGGGAGTCCTACGAGCAGTACTTC
TRBJ1-1 | . | TRBV6-4 | CASSERRPLNTEAFF | TGTGCCAGCAGTGAAAGGCGGCCACTGAACACTGAAGCTTTCTTT
TRBJ1-2 | . | TRBV30 | CAWSWSNYGYTF | TGTGCCTGGAGTTGGAGCAACTATGGCTACACCTTC
TRBJ2-1 | TRBD1 | TRBV10-1 | CASSGTGGNEQFF | TGCGCCAGCTCCGGGACAGGGGGGAATGAGCAGTTCTTC